What follows are 27 T cell receptor beta chains derived from one specimen sequenced in a study of vaccination effects on CD4 cells after COVID-19. No antigen has been identified for these receptors. Sequencing followed a ViraFEST assay step that expanded antigen-specific CD4+ T cells with viral peptide pools. With roughly 9 days of culture completed, CD4+ T cells were isolated. Vaccine recipients had no previous SARS-CoV-2 infection; their nucleocapsid antibodies were negative. Produced via immunoSEQ multiplex PCR; TCRdb's table is partial and in-frame only. This table holds about 34,000 clones, around 73% found once. The sample here was CD4+ T cells from PBMCs cultured with HCoV-OC43 spike peptides, taken before COVID-19 vaccination. Subset defined: HCoV-OC43 spike overlapping peptide pool stimulation. The source of these receptors is a human donor who received a COVID-19 vaccine.

The genes are TRBV6-7 and TRBJ2-7; 10 nucleotides agree with TRBD1. TRBV6-7 is an ORF; its function is uncertain. The CDR3 consists of 15 residues. Trimming at V came to 7 bases and at J to 0 bases, leaving 6 bases not matched to a gene. CDR3 sequence: CASTYRDRGSYEQYF. CDR3 nucleotide sequence: TGTGCCAGCACCTACCGGGACAGGGGCTCCTACGAGCAGTACTTC.

The chain joins TRBV3-1 (or the pseudogene TRBV3-2) to TRBJ2-7; 13 positions agree with TRBD2. Looked up from germline, CDR1 is LGHDT and CDR2 is YNNKEL (reference sequence). The CDR3 is 17 amino acids. V was clipped by 1 base and J by 4 bases; unmatched bases: 7. CDR3 sequence (DNA): TGTGCCAGCAGCCAAGGCGGACTAGCGGGAGCGGGTTACGAGCAGTACTTC. Amino acids: CASSQGGLAGAGYEQYF.

This chain connects TRBV7-2 to TRBJ2-2, with no clear D. Germline CDR1 SGHTA, CDR2 FQGNSA. CDR3 size: 15 residues. The ends were cut back, 2 bases at V and 5 bases at J, with 12 bases in the middle. The CDR3 DNA reads as TGTGCCAGCAGCTTAAGTGGGATAACGACCGGGGAGCTGTTTTTT. Protein sequence: CASSLSGITTGELFF.

This chain connects TRBV28 to TRBJ1-1; D is perhaps TRBD1 (5 bases). Germline values: CDR1 MDHEN, CDR2 SYDVKM. This CDR3 has 12 amino acids. The V and J ends lost 6 bases and 8 bases respectively, with 13 bases between them. CDR3 in amino acids: CASRQGVQEAFF. CDR3 bases: TGTGCCAGCAGGCAAGGGGTTCAAGAAGCTTTCTTT.

The chain uses TRBV30 and TRBJ1-1; D is ambiguous. This CDR3 is built from 12 residues. The germline V and J ends were trimmed by 2 bases and 5 bases, with 9 bases remaining between them. Germline V gene sequence: CDR1 GTSNPN, CDR2 SVGIG (reference sequence). The CDR3 loop reads CAWSPTGTEAFF. The CDR3 DNA sequence: TGTGCCTGGAGTCCGACCGGGACTGAAGCTTTCTTT.

V and J are TRBV19 and TRBJ2-3; D is undetermined. The CDR3 is 14 amino acids. Deletions cut 5 bases from V and 4 bases from J, with 13 bases between. Germline-derived CDR1 and CDR2 are LNHDA and SQIVND (reference sequence). CDR3 sequence (DNA): TGTGCCAGTAGTCGTCTCCTTGGCCCAGATACGCAGTATTTT. Amino acids: CASSRLLGPDTQYF. The full variable domain, its missing parts supplied by reference TRBV19 and TRBJ2-3, is DGGITQSPKYLFRKEGQNVTLSCEQNLNHDAMYWYRQDPGQGLRLIYYSQIVNDFQKGDIAEGYSVSREKKESFPLTVTSAQKNPTAFYLCASSRLLGPDTQYFGPGTRLTVL.

Turning to this clone: Germline and junction disagree at one end, which may indicate a read error. V and J are TRBV7-7 and TRBJ2-3; the match to TRBD2 covers 11 bases. Germline V gene lookup returns CDR1 SSHAT and CDR2 FNYEAQ (reference sequence). The CDR3 loop spans 15 amino acids. The CDR3 region is CASSTSGGATDTQYF. Written as DNA, the CDR3 is TGTGCTAGCAGTACTAGCGGGGGCGCGACAGATACGCAGTATTTT. Filled out from reference TRBV7-7 and TRBJ2-3, the complete variable domain reads GAGVSQSPRYKVTKRGQDVTLRCDPISSHATLYWYQQALGQGPEFLTYFNYEAQPDKSGLPSDRFSAERPEGSISTLTIQRTEQRDSAMYRCASSTSGGATDTQYFGPGTRLTVL.

V usage is TRBV7-9 and J usage is TRBJ2-7; perhaps TRBD1 as D (5 bases). Germline CDR1 is SEHNR and CDR2 is FQNEAQ (reference sequence). The CDR3 has 15 amino acids. V gave up 5 bases and J gave up 5 bases, with 19 bases separating them. The CDR3 DNA sequence: TGTGCCAGCAGCCCACGCACTGGACAATCTGACGAGCAGTACTTC. Translated, it gives CASSPRTGQSDEQYF.

This chain connects TRBV6-1 to TRBJ1-1, with 9 bases that match TRBD1. This CDR3 has 15 residues. CDR1 and CDR2 (germline): MNHNS, SASEGT. The junction had 13 bases not matched to a gene; V was cut back by 3 bases and J by 11 bases. CDR3 residues: CASSDIQGTGNMAFF. The CDR3 DNA sequence: TGTGCCAGCAGTGATATCCAAGGGACAGGGAATATGGCTTTCTTT.

CDR3 in amino acids: CASAPGGLAGSLFF. As DNA, the CDR3 is TGTGCCAGTGCTCCCGGGGGGCTAGCGGGTTCGCTGTTTTTT. The chain couples TRBV19 to TRBJ2-2, with 8 bases fitting TRBD2. The CDR3 has 14 amino acids. Germline loops: CDR1 LNHDA, CDR2 SQIVND (reference sequence). Unmatched junction bases numbered 15, after V lost 8 bases and J lost 13 bases.

The chain links TRBV5-1 to TRBJ1-1, with D uncertain. Germline CDR1 SGHRS, CDR2 YFSETQ. V was pared by 0 bases and J by 4 bases, with 13 bases between. CDR3 length equals 15 residues. CDR3 sequence reads: CASSLGPRWATEAFF. DNA for the CDR3: TGCGCCAGCAGCTTGGGGCCCCGGTGGGCCACTGAAGCTTTCTTT.

This chain connects TRBV10-3 to TRBJ2-2; 10 bases fit TRBD1. The CDR3 is made up of 15 amino acids. Germline V gives CDR1 ENHRY, CDR2 SYGVKD. After removal of 5 bases from V and 3 bases from J, the junction contained 3 bases not matched to a gene. The CDR3: CAISYGTGDTGELFF. The CDR3 nucleotides read TGTGCCATCAGTTACGGGACAGGGGACACCGGGGAGCTGTTTTTT.

The chain joins TRBV19 to TRBJ2-7; possibly TRBD1 or TRBD2 for D (5 bases each). With 11 bases removed from V and 0 bases from J, the gap between germline ends came to 23 bases. CDR3 size: 16 residues. Germline V CDR1 and CDR2: LNHDA, SQIVND (reference sequence). The CDR3 spells CAVSPRGRRSSYEQYF. As DNA, the CDR3 is TGTGCCGTCTCGCCCCGGGGACGGAGGAGCTCCTACGAGCAGTACTTC. The whole variable domain, remainder taken from reference TRBV19 and TRBJ2-7, is DGGITQSPKYLFRKEGQNVTLSCEQNLNHDAMYWYRQDPGQGLRLIYYSQIVNDFQKGDIAEGYSVSREKKESFPLTVTSAQKNPTAFYLCAVSPRGRRSSYEQYFGPGTRLTVT.

The genes are TRBV3-1 (or the pseudogene TRBV3-2) and TRBJ2-7; D might be TRBD2 (6 bases). V lost 1 base and J 5 bases, leaving 9 bases between the germline ends. The CDR3 runs to 13 residues. CDR1 and CDR2 from the germline V gene are LGHDT and YNNKEL (reference sequence). CDR3 DNA: TGTGCCAGCAGCCAAGGACTAGACAACGAGCAGTACTTC. Its translation: CASSQGLDNEQYF.

The V and J genes are TRBV9 and TRBJ2-1, with a tentative D call TRBD2 (6 bases). The CDR3 extends over 18 amino acids. Trimming shortened V by 4 bases and J by 2 bases, and 22 bases separated the two germline ends. Germline CDR1 SGDLS, CDR2 YYNGEE. Written as DNA, the CDR3 is TGTGCCAGCAGCCAGAAAATTATAGCGGCGGAAGCCTACAATGAGCAGTTCTTC. Residues: CASSQKIIAAEAYNEQFF.

The rearrangement uses TRBV29-1 and TRBJ2-3; the match to TRBD2 covers 15 bases. The germline gives CDR1 SQVTM, CDR2 ANQGSEA. The CDR3 runs 19 residues. V gave up 7 bases and J gave up 1 base; unmatched junction bases: 15. In DNA, the CDR3 is TGCAGCGCCGACGGACTAGCGGGGGGGCTAGTAGTCGGCACAGATACGCAGTATTTT. Translated: CSADGLAGGLVVGTDTQYF.

This clone was observed a handful of times. The chain is built from TRBV6-1 and TRBJ2-1; possible D gene TRBD1, 6 bases. The CDR3 has 12 residues. The V end lost 6 bases, the J end lost 9 bases, and 12 bases lay between the germline ends. Germline V gene lookup returns CDR1 MNHNS and CDR2 SASEGT. The DNA of the CDR3 is TGTGCCAGCAGCATGACCAGGGGTGAGCAGTTCTTC. It translates to CASSMTRGEQFF.

The chain links TRBV9 to TRBJ2-7; a possible D gene is TRBD2 (7 bases). CDR3 length: 16 residues. The ends were cut back, 4 bases at V and 2 bases at J, with 19 bases in the middle. Germline CDR1 and CDR2: SGDLS and YYNGEE. CDR3 loop: CASSTTPRGAPYEQYF. The CDR3 nucleotides read TGTGCCAGCAGCACCACCCCCCGGGGGGCTCCCTACGAGCAGTACTTC.

This clone has a handful of counts. The V call is TRBV3-1 (or the pseudogene TRBV3-2), the J call TRBJ1-6; D is undetermined. CDR1 is LGHDT and CDR2 is YNNKEL in the germline V gene (reference sequence). CDR3 size: 16 residues. The V end was cut by 0 bases, the J end by 9 bases, with 15 bases between. CDR3 in amino acids: CASSQESTVISSPLHF. Here the CDR3 DNA reads TGTGCCAGCAGCCAAGAGTCGACGGTGATTTCTTCACCCCTCCACTTT.

The rearrangement links TRBV4-3 to TRBJ2-3; tentative D call: TRBD2 (6 bases). This CDR3 region has 15 residues. Germline CDR1 LGHNA, CDR2 YSLEER. With 0 bases removed from V and 6 bases from J, the gap between germline ends came to 13 bases. CDR3 region: CASSQDPGGGDTQYF. The CDR3 DNA reads TGCGCCAGCAGCCAAGATCCCGGGGGTGGGGATACGCAGTATTTT.

The sample holds one count of this clone. The genes are TRBV4-2 and TRBJ2-2, with 15 nucleotides matching TRBD2. J was trimmed by 4 bases and V by 5 bases; bases with no gene match: 11. The CDR3 covers 19 residues. The germline V gene has CDR1 LGHNA and CDR2 YNFKEQ. CDR3 coding DNA: TGTGCCAGCAGCGCCTATCGGACTAGCGGGAGGGCCGTCACCGGGGAGCTGTTTTTT. As protein: CASSAYRTSGRAVTGELFF.

The chain employs TRBV3-1 (or the pseudogene TRBV3-2) and TRBJ1-6, with D possibly matching TRBD1 (5 bases). The CDR3 spans 15 residues. Trimming cost V 4 bases and J 4 bases, with 11 bases left between them. The germline CDR1 and CDR2 sequences are LGHDT and YNNKEL (reference sequence). Here the CDR3 reads CASSPRAGYNSPLHF. CDR3 bases: TGTGCCAGCAGCCCTCGGGCAGGGTATAATTCACCCCTCCACTTT.

This chain joins TRBV21-1 and TRBJ2-7; TRBD1, the D gene given by the table, was not confirmed from the DNA. TRBV21-1 counts as a pseudogene. This CDR3 has 14 residues. In DNA, the CDR3 is TGTGCCAGCAGCGGGCGGGACAGGGTCCACGAGCAGTACTTC. Amino acids: CASSGRDRVHEQYF.

The chain links TRBV28 to TRBJ2-7; perhaps TRBD2 as D (6 bases). The CDR3 length is 13 residues. V lost 6 bases and J lost 3, with 12 bases in between. Per the germline V gene, CDR1 is MDHEN and CDR2 is SYDVKM. The CDR3 nucleotides read TGTGCCAGCAGCCAAGGGACTCGCTACGAGCAGTACTTC. This gives the protein CASSQGTRYEQYF.

The chain has TRBV27 and TRBJ2-7, with D possibly TRBD2 on 6 matching bases. CDR3 length equals 14 residues. Trimming left V 4 bases short and J 6 bases short, with 16 bases between. Germline V gene sequence: CDR1 MNHEY, CDR2 SMNVEV (reference sequence). The CDR3 coding sequence is TGTGCCAGCAGTTCCAGGCCGGGACTCCCCGAGCAGTACTTC. Encoded protein: CASSSRPGLPEQYF.

This clone was seen more than once but under ten times. The genes are TRBV27 and TRBJ1-1; D is unclear. Trimming shortened V by 8 bases and J by 10 bases, and 11 bases separated the two germline ends. The CDR3 is made up of 10 amino acids. Looked up from germline, CDR1 is MNHEY and CDR2 is SMNVEV (reference sequence). DNA of the CDR3: TGTGCCAGCCGCGGGTCCACAGCTTTCTTT. Protein sequence: CASRGSTAFF.

The J gene is TRBJ2-5, the V gene TRBV12-3 or TRBV12-4; D is undetermined. This CDR3 has 13 residues. Trimming cost V 2 bases and J 7 bases, with 11 bases left between them. The CDR3 DNA reads as TGTGCCAGCAGTTTAAGGCCGGAACGGACCCAGTACTTC. Its translation is CASSLRPERTQYF.